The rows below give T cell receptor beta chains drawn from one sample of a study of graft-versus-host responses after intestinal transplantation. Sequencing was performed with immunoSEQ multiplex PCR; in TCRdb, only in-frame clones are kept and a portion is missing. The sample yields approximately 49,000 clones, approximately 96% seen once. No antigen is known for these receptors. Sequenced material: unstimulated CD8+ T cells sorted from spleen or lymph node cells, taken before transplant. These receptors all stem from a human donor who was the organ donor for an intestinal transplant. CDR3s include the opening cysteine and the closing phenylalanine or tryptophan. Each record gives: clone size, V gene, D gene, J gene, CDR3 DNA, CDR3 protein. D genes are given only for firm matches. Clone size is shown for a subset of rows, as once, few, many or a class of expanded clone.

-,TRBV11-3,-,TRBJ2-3,TGTGCCAGCAGCCCGAGCCTCACAGATACGCAGTATTTT,CASSPSLTDTQYF
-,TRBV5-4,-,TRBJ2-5,TGTGCCAGCAGCTTGAGGGGGGAAGAGACCCAGTACTTC,CASSLRGEETQYF
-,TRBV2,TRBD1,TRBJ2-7,TGTGCCAGCTACTTACGGGACAGCTACTACGAGCAGTACTTC,CASYLRDSYYEQYF
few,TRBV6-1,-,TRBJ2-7,TGTGCCAGCAGTGAAAACCCCACCGGATTTTGGGAGCAGTACTTC,CASSENPTGFWEQYF
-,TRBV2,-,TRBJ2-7,TGTGCCAGCAGTGGGACAGAAAACTCCTACGAGCAGTACTTC,CASSGTENSYEQYF
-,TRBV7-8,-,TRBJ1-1,TGTGCCAGCCATAGTCCAGGGACTGAAGCTTTCTTT,CASHSPGTEAFF
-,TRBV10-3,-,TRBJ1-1,TGTGCCATCCGGGCCTCACCCATGAACACTGAAGCTTTCTTT,CAIRASPMNTEAFF
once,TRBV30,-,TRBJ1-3,TGTGCATGGGGGTCGGACGGAGCTTCTGGAAACACCATATATTTT,CAWGSDGASGNTIYF
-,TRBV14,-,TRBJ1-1,TGTGCCAGCAGCCAGGCAATGACCGGGTACACTGAAGCTTTCTTT,CASSQAMTGYTEAFF
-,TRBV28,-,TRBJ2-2,TGTGCCAGCAGCCTCGCGAACACCGGGGAGCTGTTTTTT,CASSLANTGELFF
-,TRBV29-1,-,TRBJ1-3,TGCAGCGTTGACCCAGGGTCTGGAAACACCATATATTTT,CSVDPGSGNTIYF
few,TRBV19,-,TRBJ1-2,TGTGCCAGTAGTTGGAGGACGGCTTATGGCTACACCTTC,CASSWRTAYGYTF
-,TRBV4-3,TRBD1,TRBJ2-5,TGCGCCAGCAGCCAAGTTCAGCACGGGACAGTTCACCAAGAGACCCAGTACTTC,CASSQVQHGTVHQETQYF
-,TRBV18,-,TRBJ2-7,TGTACCAGCTCACCACGGGTTACCGAGCAGTACTTC,CTSSPRVTEQYF
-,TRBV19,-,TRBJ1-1,TGTGCCAGTAGGTGGGCAACATCGGCGAACACTGAAGCTTTCTTT,CASRWATSANTEAFF
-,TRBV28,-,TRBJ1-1,TGTGCCAGCAACGGGGGTATGAACACTGAAGCTTTCTTT,CASNGGMNTEAFF
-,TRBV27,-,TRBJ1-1,TGTGCCAGCAGTTTATTACAGGGTGCTTCTGAAGCTTTCTTT,CASSLLQGASEAFF
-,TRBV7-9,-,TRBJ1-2,TGTGCCAGCACCCCGCCCGGGGCTGGCTATGGCTACACCTTC,CASTPPGAGYGYTF
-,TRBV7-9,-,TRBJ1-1,TGTGCCAGCAGCTCGGACAGCGAGAAAGCTTTCTTT,CASSSDSEKAFF
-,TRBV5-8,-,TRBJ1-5,TGTGCCAGCAGCTTATCCGGGCGCAATCAGCCCCAGCATTTT,CASSLSGRNQPQHF
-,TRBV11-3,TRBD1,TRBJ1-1,TGTGCCAGCAGCTTATCTTTTATGGGGACAGGGGGAGGCACTGAAGCTTTCTTT,CASSLSFMGTGGGTEAFF
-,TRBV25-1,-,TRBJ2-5,TGTGCCAGCAGTGGGGATACCGAACGACCCCTCCAAGAGACCCAGTACTTC,CASSGDTERPLQETQYF
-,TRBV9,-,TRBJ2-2,TGTGCCAGCAGCTTATCCCGGACGGGCCGGGGGACCGGGGAGCTGTTTTTT,CASSLSRTGRGTGELFF
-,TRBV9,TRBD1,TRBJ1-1,TGTGCCAGCAGCGAGGGGACAGGGACGAACACTGAAGCTTTCTTT,CASSEGTGTNTEAFF
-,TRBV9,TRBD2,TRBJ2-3,TGTGCCAGCAGCGCCCGTGATCCTAGCGGGGGGCTCACAGATACGCAGTATTTT,CASSARDPSGGLTDTQYF
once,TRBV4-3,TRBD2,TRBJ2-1,TGCGCCAGCAGCTCACTAGCGGGGGTGGTCCAAGGATCCGATGAGCAGTTCTTC,CASSSLAGVVQGSDEQFF
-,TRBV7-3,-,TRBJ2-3,TGTGCCAGCAGCTCCCCCGGGTTCTCCGATACGCAGTATTTT,CASSSPGFSDTQYF
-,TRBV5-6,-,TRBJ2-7,TGTGCCAGCAGCTCTCAGGGGTTCTACGAGCAGTACTTC,CASSSQGFYEQYF
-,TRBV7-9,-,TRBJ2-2,TGTGCCAGCAGCTTAGCGGGGGACACCGGGGAGCTGTTTTTT,CASSLAGDTGELFF
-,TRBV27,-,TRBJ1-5,TGTGCCAGCAGTTTATCGTGGACCGATTTATTCAATCAGCCCCAGCATTTT,CASSLSWTDLFNQPQHF
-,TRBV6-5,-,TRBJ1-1,TGTGCCAGCAGTTACGACGCAGGGAATGAAGCTTTCTTT,CASSYDAGNEAFF
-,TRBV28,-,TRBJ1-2,TGTGCCAGCAGCTTAGCAGCGGGAGCCTATGGCTACACCTTC,CASSLAAGAYGYTF
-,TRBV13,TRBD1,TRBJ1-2,TGTGCCAGCAGAGACGGGACAGCTAACTATGGCTACACCTTC,CASRDGTANYGYTF
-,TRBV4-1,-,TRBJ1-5,TGCGCCAGCAGCCAAGAGTCCCAGTTTGGGAGCAATCAGCCCCAGCATTTT,CASSQESQFGSNQPQHF
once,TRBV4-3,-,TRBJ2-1,TGCGCCAGCAGCCAATACGATCCGCTTTTCGGGGATGAGCAGTTCTTC,CASSQYDPLFGDEQFF
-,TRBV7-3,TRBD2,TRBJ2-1,TGTGCCAGCAGCTTGTGGGCGGGGGACAATGAGCAGTTCTTC,CASSLWAGDNEQFF
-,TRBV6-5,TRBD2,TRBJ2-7,TGTGCCAGCAGTCAGGGCGGGGGGGCCACCTACGAGCAGTACTTC,CASSQGGGATYEQYF
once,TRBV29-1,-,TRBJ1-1,TGCAGCGTTCAATCCACTGAAGCTTTCTTT,CSVQSTEAFF
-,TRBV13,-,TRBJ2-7,TGTGCCAGCAGCTTCTCAGGAGTTAGCTCCTACGAGCAGTACTTC,CASSFSGVSSYEQYF
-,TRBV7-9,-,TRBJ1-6,TGTGCCAGCAGCGGCCCCCTCCCACATAATTCACCCCTCCACTTT,CASSGPLPHNSPLHF
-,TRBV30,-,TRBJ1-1,TGTGCCTGGAGGGACTTCACTGAAGCTTTCTTT,CAWRDFTEAFF
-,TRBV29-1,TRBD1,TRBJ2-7,TGCAGCGTTGAAGGCTATATACCAGATGCGGGGACAGGCGGCTACGAGCAGTACTTC,CSVEGYIPDAGTGGYEQYF
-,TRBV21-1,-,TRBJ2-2,TGTGCCAGCAGCAAAGGAGACAGGGCGGGCACCGGGGAGCTGTTTTTT,CASSKGDRAGTGELFF
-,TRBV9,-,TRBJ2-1,TGTGCCAGCAGCGCACAGGGTGGGATACACAATGAGCAGTTCTTC,CASSAQGGIHNEQFF
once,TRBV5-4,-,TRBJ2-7,TGTGCCAGCAGCTTGGCCCCGGGCGCCTACGAGCAGTACTTC,CASSLAPGAYEQYF
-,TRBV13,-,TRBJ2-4,TGTGCCAGCAGCCCCTCGGCGGTGAACATTCAGTACTTC,CASSPSAVNIQYF